A single TCR beta chain is shown here with its context. Its antigen remains unidentified. With 6 bases clipped from V and 4 bases from J, the junction kept 6 bases outside the gene matches. Germline loops: CDR1 SNHLY, CDR2 FYNNEI. This CDR3 has 16 amino acids. This record comes from a study of graft-versus-host responses after intestinal transplantation. Overall study findings and caveats: Allograft clonal ratios (graft-versus-host to host-versus-graft) were high in patients who had graft-donor T cell macrochimerism. There was an association between peak levels of circulating GvH clones and early post-transplant HvG declines. GvH clones occurred in recipient marrow; some first appeared in ileum or blood.

Generated by immunoSEQ multiplex PCR, the TCRdb table keeps only in-frame clones and is missing some. The table shows about 88,000 clones, with roughly 90% occurring only once. Material: unstimulated CD4+ T cells sorted from spleen or lymph node cells, obtained before intestinal transplant. The TCR sequence derives from a human donor who received an intestinal transplant. The chain couples TRBV2 to TRBJ2-5; 15 nucleotides agree with TRBD2. The DNA for the CDR3 is TGTGCCAGCAGGCAATGGGGACTAGCGGGGGGAGAGACCCAGTACTTC. It codes for CASRQWGLAGGETQYF.